This T cell receptor beta chain was profiled in a study of T-cell memory formation after mild COVID-19 (dated by TCRdb to the early 2020s). Turning to the overall study: TCR sequence clusters from the two donors were found to be largely donor specific. Two young, previously healthy adult volunteers, one female and one male, were included in the cohort. In a couple of donors, T-cell clones that expanded and contracted after mild COVID-19 were tracked by sequencing TCRalpha and TCRbeta repertoires over time.

Overall study results and their limits: Whether the second-wave clones peaking on day 37 were SARS-CoV-2 specific was not confirmed. Contracting CD4+ clones were located mainly in the CM and EM memory subsets, whereas CD8+ clones were found to be enriched in EMRA. The detection of some responding clones in pre-infection memory suggests that pre-existing cross-reactive memory T cells joined the SARS-CoV-2 response. Balanced CD4/CD8 phenotypes were observed for clones contracting from day 15 to 85, whereas a bias towards CD4+ was observed for a second wave of clones expanding from day 15 to 37. The study included only a couple of mild cases, and larger cohorts that include severe cases with pre-infection samples were judged to be necessary.

Ficoll-Paque density gradient centrifugation was used to isolate PBMCs. The listed sequencing device is Illumina NovaSeq 6000. TCRalpha and TCRbeta cDNA libraries were built by 5'RACE with constant-segment primers, adding sample barcodes and unique molecular identifiers. RNA was extracted from every sample with Trizol reagent. Libraries were amplified in two PCR steps, with a second sample barcode and Illumina TruSeq adapters added in the second step. Libraries were sequenced on an Illumina NovaSeq with 2 x 150 bp paired-end reads. In the source study's methods: With migec v1.2.7, reads were demultiplexed and then collapsed into UMI-guided consensus sequences. Using mixcr v2.1.11, the UMI consensuses were aligned to TRA and TRB V and J templates and assembled into clonotypes. A clonotype was counted as expanded or contracted only when both edgeR and NoisET called the clonotype significant, with the noise models trained on biological replicates. edgeR calls used a false discovery rate-adjusted p below 0.01 and a log2 fold-change threshold of 1. As an exploratory analysis of dynamics, PCA with hierarchical clustering was applied to max-normalized trajectories of the 1000 most abundant clonotypes. Separately sequenced CD4+ and CD8+ repertoires were used to assign the CD4 or CD8 phenotype of responding clones. The raw public reads went through TCRdb reprocessing: fastp at Q25, MiXCR clone calling, in-frame beta chains kept. Rows with a matching CDR3 protein are joined into one entry that keeps the most common DNA and genes. TCRdb, rather than the study authors, made the V and J calls. This sample is represented by approximately 100,000 distinct CDR3 sequences; 11% of them were singletons. The top ten clonotypes cover approximately 40% of the sample.

The table lists this clonotype with many counts. Its antigen is not yet known. One base away there is no much larger clone; base qualities are not given. The sequencing input was PBMCs or a T cell subset sorted from them (not recorded which). This clonotype originated in a man aged 18 to 29 who had mild COVID-19 (a few samples of this study predate the infection). The sample titles of this study are shuffled in the database, so cell type and time point are left out; the donor was told from shared clones.

The CDR3 reads as follows: CASSQDHGGVHEQFF. The sequence in DNA is TGCGCCAGCAGCCAAGATCACGGGGGGGTCCATGAGCAGTTCTTC. Recombination joined TRBV4-1 with TRBJ2-1; the junction holds 8 bases that match TRBD2. The CDR3 runs 15 amino acids, cysteine and phenylalanine included. The retained sequence is limited to the CDR3, 45 bases, with the frame set at the first base. Looking up the germline V gene yields CDR1 MGHRA and CDR2 YSYEKL. Compared with germline, V lacks 0 bases and J lacks 8 bases; bases without a gene match: 6.